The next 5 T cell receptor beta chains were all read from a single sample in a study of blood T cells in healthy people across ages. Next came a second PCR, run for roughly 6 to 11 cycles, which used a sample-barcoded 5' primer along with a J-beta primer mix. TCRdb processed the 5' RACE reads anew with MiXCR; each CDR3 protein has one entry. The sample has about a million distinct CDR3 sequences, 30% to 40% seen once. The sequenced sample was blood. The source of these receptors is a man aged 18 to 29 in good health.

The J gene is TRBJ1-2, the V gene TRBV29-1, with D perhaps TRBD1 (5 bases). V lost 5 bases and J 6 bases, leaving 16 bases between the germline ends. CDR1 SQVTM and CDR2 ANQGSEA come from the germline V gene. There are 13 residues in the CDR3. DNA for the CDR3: TGCAGCGTTTCTGGCAGGGTGTCTGATGGCTACACCTTC. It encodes CSVSGRVSDGYTF.

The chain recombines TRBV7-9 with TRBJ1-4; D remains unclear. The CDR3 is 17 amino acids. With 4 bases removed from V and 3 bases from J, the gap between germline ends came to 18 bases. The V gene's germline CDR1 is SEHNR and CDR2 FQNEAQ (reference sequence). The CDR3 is CASSSLLNSDSNEKLFF. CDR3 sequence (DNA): TGTGCCAGCAGCTCCCTCCTTAACAGCGACTCTAATGAAAAACTGTTTTTT. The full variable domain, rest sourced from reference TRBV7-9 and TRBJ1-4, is DTGVSQNPRHKITKRGQNVTFRCDPISEHNRLYWYRQTLGQGPEFLTYFQNEAQLEKSRLLSDRFSAERPKGSFSTLEIQRTEQGDSAMYLCASSSLLNSDSNEKLFFGSGTQLSVL.

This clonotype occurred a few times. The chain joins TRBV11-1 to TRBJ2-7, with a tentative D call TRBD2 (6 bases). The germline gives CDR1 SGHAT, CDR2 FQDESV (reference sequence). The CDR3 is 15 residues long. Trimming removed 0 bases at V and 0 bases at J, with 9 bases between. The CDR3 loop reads CASSLASGYSYEQYF. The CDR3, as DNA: TGTGCCAGCAGCTTAGCTAGCGGTTACTCCTACGAGCAGTACTTC.

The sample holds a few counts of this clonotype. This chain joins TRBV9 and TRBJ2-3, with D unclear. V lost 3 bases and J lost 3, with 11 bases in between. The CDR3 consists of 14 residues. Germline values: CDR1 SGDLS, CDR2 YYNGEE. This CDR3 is CASSDIRSTDTQYF. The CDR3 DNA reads TGTGCCAGCAGCGATATCCGATCTACAGATACGCAGTATTTT.

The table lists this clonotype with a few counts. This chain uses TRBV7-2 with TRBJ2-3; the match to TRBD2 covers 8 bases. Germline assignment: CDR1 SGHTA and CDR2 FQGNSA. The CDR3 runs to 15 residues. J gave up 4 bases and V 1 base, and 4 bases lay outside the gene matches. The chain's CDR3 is CASSLGRGVSDTQYF. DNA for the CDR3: TGTGCCAGCAGCTTAGGGCGGGGGGTTTCAGATACGCAGTATTTT.